These 9 T cell receptor beta chains share one sample of origin, sequenced in a study of technical replicates of blood from a handful of donors. Clones were sequenced by immunoSEQ multiplex PCR, and TCRdb holds only the in-frame ones, with some missing. The sample holds 74,000 or so clones, roughly 96% seen once. Sequencing input: T cells isolated from PBMCs. These receptors were collected from a human donor in good health.

The chain is built from TRBV6-5 and TRBJ2-3, with 8 positions matching TRBD2. CDR3 length: 16 residues. V trimming: 3 bases; J trimming: 0 bases; junction bases outside the gene matches: 5. In germline, CDR1 is MNHEY, CDR2 SVGAGI. In nucleotides, the CDR3 is TGTGCCAGCAGTTATTTTAGCGGGGTTAGCACAGATACGCAGTATTTT. It specifies CASSYFSGVSTDTQYF.

The chain employs TRBV5-6 and TRBJ1-2; D gene uncertain. The germline CDR1 and CDR2 sequences are SGHDT and YYEEEE. Trimming removed 0 bases from V and 5 bases from J, with 8 bases in between. This CDR3 spans 13 amino acids. DNA for the CDR3: TGTGCCAGCAGCTTGGTAGAGGGATATGGCTACACCTTC. Translating it yields CASSLVEGYGYTF.

The gene calls are TRBV6-1 and TRBJ2-7; D may be TRBD2 (5 bases). The CDR3 has 14 amino acids. The germline V gene has CDR1 MNHNS and CDR2 SASEGT. V dropped 3 bases and J dropped 3 bases, with 12 bases sitting between them. For the CDR3, the DNA is TGTGCCAGCAGTGACCGAGTCCGGGACTACGAGCAGTACTTC. It specifies CASSDRVRDYEQYF.

The chain combines TRBV27 with TRBJ2-5, with TRBD1 matching over 8 bases. Germline CDR1 reads MNHEY; CDR2 reads SMNVEV (reference sequence). V lost 5 bases, J lost 2 bases, and 7 bases stayed unmatched. CDR3 length equals 15 residues. The chain's CDR3 is CASSILQGGQETQYF. CDR3 DNA: TGTGCCAGCAGTATCTTACAGGGGGGTCAAGAGACCCAGTACTTC.

The rearrangement links TRBV6-6 to TRBJ1-2, with TRBD1 matching over 9 bases. This CDR3 spans 13 amino acids. Germline-derived CDR1 and CDR2 are MNHNY and SVGAGI (reference sequence). V lost 6 bases to trimming and J lost 2 bases; unmatched junction nucleotides: 1. CDR3 loop: CASSGQGNYGYTF. In DNA form, the CDR3 reads TGTGCCAGCAGCGGACAGGGGAACTATGGCTACACCTTC.

V usage is TRBV5-6 and J usage is TRBJ2-1; a possible D gene is TRBD1 (6 bases). The germline V and J ends were trimmed by 2 bases and 0 bases, with 12 bases remaining between them. This CDR3 spans 16 amino acids. Germline V gene sequence: CDR1 SGHDT, CDR2 YYEEEE. The CDR3 nucleotides read TGTGCCAGCAGCTTTCTAACAGGGATCTCCTACAATGAGCAGTTCTTC. The encoded protein is CASSFLTGISYNEQFF.

CDR3 sequence reads: CASSNNRERQPQHF. For the CDR3, the DNA is TGTGCCAGTAGTAATAACAGGGAACGTCAGCCCCAGCATTTT. The chain recombines TRBV19 with TRBJ1-5, with a possible D match to TRBD1 (6 bases). V lost 4 bases, J lost 6 bases, and 13 bases lay in between. The CDR3 totals 14 residues. Germline lookup yields CDR1 LNHDA and CDR2 SQIVND (reference sequence).

This chain connects TRBV27 to TRBJ1-1; 8 nucleotides align to TRBD1. The CDR3 sequence is 16 residues long. The germline V gene encodes CDR1 MNHEY and CDR2 SMNVEV (reference sequence). V shed 6 bases, J shed 2 bases, and the junction held 11 bases outside the gene matches. The CDR3 loop reads CASRFPGTGSNTEAFF. As DNA, the CDR3 is TGTGCCAGCAGATTTCCCGGGACAGGATCAAACACTGAAGCTTTCTTT.

J is TRBJ2-1 and V is TRBV9, with a possible D match to TRBD2 (5 bases). CDR1 is SGDLS and CDR2 is YYNGEE in the germline V gene. V lost 0 bases to trimming and J lost 0 bases, with 10 bases between them. The length of the CDR3 is 16 residues. CDR3 sequence reads: CASSVVSGSSYNEQFF. CDR3 sequence (DNA): TGTGCCAGCAGCGTAGTCAGCGGAAGCTCCTACAATGAGCAGTTCTTC.